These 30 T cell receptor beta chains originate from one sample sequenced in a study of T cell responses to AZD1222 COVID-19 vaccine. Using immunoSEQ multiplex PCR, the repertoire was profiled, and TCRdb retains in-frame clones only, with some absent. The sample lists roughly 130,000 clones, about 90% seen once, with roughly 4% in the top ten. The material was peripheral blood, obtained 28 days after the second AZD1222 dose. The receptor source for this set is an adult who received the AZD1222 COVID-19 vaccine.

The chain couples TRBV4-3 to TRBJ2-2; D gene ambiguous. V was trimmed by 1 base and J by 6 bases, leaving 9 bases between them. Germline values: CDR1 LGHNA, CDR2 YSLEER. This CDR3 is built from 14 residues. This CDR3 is CASSQGISSGELFF. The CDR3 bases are TGCGCCAGCAGCCAAGGGATCAGCTCCGGGGAGCTGTTTTTT.

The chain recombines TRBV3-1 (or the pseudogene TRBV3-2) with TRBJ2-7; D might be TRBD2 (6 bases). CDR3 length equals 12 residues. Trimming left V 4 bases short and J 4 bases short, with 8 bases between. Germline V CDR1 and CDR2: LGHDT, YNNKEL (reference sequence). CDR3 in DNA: TGTGCCAGCAGCCGGAGGGGTTACGAGCAGTACTTC. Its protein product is CASSRRGYEQYF.

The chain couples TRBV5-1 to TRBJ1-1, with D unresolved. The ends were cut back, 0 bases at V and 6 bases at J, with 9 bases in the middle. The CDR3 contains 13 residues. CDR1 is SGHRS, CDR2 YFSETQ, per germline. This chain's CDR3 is CASSLAMGAEAFF. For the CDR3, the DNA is TGCGCCAGCAGCTTGGCTATGGGCGCTGAAGCTTTCTTT.

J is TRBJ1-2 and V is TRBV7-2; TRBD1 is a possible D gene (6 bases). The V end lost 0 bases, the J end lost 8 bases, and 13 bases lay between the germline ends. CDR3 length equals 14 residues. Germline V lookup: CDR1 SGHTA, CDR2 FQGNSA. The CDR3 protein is CASSLAGRRGGYTF. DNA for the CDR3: TGTGCCAGCAGCTTAGCGGGCCGAAGGGGGGGCTACACCTTC.

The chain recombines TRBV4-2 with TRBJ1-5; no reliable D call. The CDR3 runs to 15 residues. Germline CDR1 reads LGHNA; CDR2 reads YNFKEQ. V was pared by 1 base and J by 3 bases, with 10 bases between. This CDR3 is CASSQGGGYNQPQHF. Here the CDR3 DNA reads TGTGCCAGCAGCCAAGGGGGAGGGTACAATCAGCCCCAGCATTTT.

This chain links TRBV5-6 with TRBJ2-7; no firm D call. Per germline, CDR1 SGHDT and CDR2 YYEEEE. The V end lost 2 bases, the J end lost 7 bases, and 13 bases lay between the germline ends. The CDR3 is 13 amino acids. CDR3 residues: CASSFGRTREQYF. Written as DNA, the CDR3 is TGTGCCAGCAGCTTTGGCAGGACGAGGGAGCAGTACTTC.

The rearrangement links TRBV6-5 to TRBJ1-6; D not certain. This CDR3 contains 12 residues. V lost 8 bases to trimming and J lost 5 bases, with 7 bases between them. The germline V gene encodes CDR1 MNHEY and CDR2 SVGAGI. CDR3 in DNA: TGTGCCAGCGGAACAGATAATTCACCCCTCCACTTT. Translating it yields CASGTDNSPLHF.

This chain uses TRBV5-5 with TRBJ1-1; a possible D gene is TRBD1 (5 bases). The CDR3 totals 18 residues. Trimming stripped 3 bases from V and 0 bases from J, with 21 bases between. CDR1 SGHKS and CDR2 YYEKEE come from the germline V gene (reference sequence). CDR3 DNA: TGTGCCAGCAGCTATATATCAGGGAGTGTCTCTCTGAACACTGAAGCTTTCTTT. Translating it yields CASSYISGSVSLNTEAFF.

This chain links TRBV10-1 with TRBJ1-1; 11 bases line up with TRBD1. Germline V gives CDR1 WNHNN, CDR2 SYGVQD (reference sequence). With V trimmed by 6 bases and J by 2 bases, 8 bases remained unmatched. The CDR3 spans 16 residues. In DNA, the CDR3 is TGCGCCAGCAGATCCGGGACAGGGGGTTGCAACACTGAAGCTTTCTTT. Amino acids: CASRSGTGGCNTEAFF.

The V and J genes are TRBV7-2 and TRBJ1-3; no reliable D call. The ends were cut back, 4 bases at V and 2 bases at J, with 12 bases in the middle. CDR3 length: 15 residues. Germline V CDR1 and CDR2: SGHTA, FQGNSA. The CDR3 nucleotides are TGTGCCAGCAGCTCCCCGACTGGGGCTGGAAACACCATATATTTT. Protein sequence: CASSSPTGAGNTIYF.

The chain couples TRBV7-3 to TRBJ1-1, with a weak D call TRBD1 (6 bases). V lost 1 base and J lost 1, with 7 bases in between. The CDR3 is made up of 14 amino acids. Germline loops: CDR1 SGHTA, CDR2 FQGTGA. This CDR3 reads CASSLKGQNTEAFF. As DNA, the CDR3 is TGTGCCAGCAGCTTAAAGGGACAGAACACTGAAGCTTTCTTT.

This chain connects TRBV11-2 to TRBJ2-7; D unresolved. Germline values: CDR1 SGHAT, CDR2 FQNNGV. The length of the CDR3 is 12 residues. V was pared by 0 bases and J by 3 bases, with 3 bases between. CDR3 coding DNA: TGTGCCAGCAGCTTAGATGGCTACGAGCAGTACTTC. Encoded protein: CASSLDGYEQYF.

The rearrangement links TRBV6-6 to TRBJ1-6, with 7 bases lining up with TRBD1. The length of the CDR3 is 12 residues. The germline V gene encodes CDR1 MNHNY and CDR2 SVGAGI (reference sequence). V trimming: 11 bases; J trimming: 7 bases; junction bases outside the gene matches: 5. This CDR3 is CAGVRGNSPLHF. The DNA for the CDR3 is TGTGCCGGGGTCAGGGGGAATTCACCCCTCCACTTT.

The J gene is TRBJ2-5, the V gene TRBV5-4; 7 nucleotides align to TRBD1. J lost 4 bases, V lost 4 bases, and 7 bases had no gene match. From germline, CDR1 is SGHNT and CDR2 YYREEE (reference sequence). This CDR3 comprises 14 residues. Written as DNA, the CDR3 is TGTGCCAGCAGCCGCCGGGACAGCCGAGAGACCCAGTACTTC. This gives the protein CASSRRDSRETQYF.

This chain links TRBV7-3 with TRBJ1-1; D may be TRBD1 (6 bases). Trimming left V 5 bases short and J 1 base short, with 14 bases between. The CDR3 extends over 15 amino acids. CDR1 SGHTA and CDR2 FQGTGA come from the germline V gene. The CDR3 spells CASSPAGAGNTEAFF. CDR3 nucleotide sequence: TGTGCCAGCAGCCCAGCGGGGGCAGGGAACACTGAAGCTTTCTTT.

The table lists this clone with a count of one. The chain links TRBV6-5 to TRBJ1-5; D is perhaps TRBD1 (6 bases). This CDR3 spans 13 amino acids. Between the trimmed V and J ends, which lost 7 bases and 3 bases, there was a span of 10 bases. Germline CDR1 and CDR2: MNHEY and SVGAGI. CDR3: CASKGGANQPQHF. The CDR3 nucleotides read TGTGCCAGCAAGGGGGGGGCCAATCAGCCCCAGCATTTT.

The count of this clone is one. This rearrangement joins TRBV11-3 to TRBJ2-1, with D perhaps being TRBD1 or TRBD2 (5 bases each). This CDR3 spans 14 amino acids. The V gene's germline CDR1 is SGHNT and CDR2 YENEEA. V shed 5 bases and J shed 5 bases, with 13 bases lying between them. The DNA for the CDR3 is TGTGCCAGCAGCCCGTGGGACGACAACAATGAGCAGTTCTTC. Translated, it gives CASSPWDDNNEQFF.

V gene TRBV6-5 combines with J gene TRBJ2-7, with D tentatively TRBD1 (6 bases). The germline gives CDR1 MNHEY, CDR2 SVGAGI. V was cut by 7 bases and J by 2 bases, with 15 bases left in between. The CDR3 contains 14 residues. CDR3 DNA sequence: TGTGCCAGCACCTCTGCAGGGGCGACCTACGAGCAGTACTTC. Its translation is CASTSAGATYEQYF.

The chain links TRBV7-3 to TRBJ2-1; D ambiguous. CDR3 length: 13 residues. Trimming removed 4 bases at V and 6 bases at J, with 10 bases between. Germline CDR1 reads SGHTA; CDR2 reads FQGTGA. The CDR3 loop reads CASSSDPSNEQFF. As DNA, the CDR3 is TGTGCCAGCAGCTCGGACCCTAGCAATGAGCAGTTCTTC.

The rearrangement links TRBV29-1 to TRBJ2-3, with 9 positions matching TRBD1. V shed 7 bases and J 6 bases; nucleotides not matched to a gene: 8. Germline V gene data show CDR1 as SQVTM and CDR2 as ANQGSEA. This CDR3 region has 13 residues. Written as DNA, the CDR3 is TGCAGCGCAGGACAGGGGCTAGGGGATACGCAGTATTTT. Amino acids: CSAGQGLGDTQYF.

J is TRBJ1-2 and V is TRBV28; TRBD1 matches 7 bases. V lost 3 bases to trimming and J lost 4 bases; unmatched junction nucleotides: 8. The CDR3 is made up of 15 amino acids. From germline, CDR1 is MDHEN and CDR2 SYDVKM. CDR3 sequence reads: CASSFKDRLIYGYTF. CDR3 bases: TGTGCCAGCAGTTTTAAGGACAGGCTGATCTATGGCTACACCTTC.

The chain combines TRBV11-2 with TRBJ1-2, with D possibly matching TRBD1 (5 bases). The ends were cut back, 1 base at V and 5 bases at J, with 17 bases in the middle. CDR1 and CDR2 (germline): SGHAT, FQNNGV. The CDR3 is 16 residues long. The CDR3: CASSLVRRGVSYGYTF. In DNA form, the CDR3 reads TGTGCCAGCAGCTTAGTGAGAAGGGGAGTATCTTATGGCTACACCTTC.

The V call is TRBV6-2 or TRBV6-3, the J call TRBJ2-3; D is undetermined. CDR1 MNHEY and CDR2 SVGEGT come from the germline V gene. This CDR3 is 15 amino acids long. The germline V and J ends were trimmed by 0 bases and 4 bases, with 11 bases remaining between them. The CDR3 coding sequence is TGTGCCAGCAGTTACTCGCTGCTAGTAGCAGATACGCAGTATTTT. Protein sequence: CASSYSLLVADTQYF.

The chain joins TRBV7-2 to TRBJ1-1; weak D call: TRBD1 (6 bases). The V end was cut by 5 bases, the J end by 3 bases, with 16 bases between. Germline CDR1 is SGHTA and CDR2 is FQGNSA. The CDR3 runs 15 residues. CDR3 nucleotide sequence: TGTGCCAGCAGCGCGCGCACACAGGGATACACTGAAGCTTTCTTT. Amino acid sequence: CASSARTQGYTEAFF.

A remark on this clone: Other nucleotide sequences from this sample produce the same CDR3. The CDR3: CASRPTGGSYNEQFF. The DNA of the CDR3 is TGTGCCAGCAGACCAACAGGGGGCTCCTACAATGAGCAGTTCTTC. The V call is TRBV6-5, the J call TRBJ2-1; 8 bases fit TRBD1. Germline assignment: CDR1 MNHEY and CDR2 SVGAGI. The CDR3 totals 15 residues. V shed 6 bases and J 0 bases; nucleotides not matched to a gene: 4.

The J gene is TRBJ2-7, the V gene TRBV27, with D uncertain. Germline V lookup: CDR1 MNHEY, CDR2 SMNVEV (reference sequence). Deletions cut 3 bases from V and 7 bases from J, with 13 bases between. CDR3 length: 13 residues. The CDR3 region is CASSLLGLGEQYF. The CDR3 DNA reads TGTGCCAGCAGTTTGCTTGGCCTCGGGGAGCAGTACTTC.

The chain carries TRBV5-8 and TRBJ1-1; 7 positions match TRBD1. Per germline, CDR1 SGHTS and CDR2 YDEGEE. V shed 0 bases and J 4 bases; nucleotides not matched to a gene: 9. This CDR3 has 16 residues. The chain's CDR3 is CASSLVTAGGSTEAFF. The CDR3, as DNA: TGTGCCAGCAGCTTGGTAACCGCAGGGGGAAGCACTGAAGCTTTCTTT. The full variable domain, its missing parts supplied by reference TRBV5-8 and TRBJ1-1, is EAGVTQSPTHLIKTRGQQATLRCSPISGHTSVYWYQQALGLGLQFLLWYDEGEERNRGNFPPRFSGRQFPNYSSELNVNALELEDSALYLCASSLVTAGGSTEAFFGQGTRLTVV.

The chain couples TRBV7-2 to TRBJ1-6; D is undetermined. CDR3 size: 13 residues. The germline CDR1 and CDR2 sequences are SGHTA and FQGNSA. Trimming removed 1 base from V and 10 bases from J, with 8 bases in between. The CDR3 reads CASSLGRYSPLHF. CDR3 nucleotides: TGTGCCAGCAGCTTAGGACGGTACTCACCCCTCCACTTT. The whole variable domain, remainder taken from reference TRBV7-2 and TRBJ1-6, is GAGVSQSPSNKVTEKGKDVELRCDPISGHTALYWYRQSLGQGLEFLIYFQGNSAPDKSGLPSDRFSAERTGGSVSTLTIQRTQQEDSAVYLCASSLGRYSPLHFGNGTRLTVT.

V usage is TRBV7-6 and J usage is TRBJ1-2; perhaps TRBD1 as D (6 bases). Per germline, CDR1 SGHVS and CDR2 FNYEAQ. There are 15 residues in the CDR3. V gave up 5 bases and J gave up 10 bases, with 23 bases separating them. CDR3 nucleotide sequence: TGTGCCAGCAGCCCCGTCGGGGGCTCCTCTGTTGACTACACCTTC. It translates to CASSPVGGSSVDYTF.

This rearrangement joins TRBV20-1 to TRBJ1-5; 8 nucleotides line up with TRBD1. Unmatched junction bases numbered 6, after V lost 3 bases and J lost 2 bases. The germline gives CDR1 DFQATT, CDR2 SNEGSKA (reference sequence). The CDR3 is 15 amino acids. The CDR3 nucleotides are TGCAGTGCTAGTTTAGAGACAGGGGGCAATCAGCCCCAGCATTTT. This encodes CSASLETGGNQPQHF.